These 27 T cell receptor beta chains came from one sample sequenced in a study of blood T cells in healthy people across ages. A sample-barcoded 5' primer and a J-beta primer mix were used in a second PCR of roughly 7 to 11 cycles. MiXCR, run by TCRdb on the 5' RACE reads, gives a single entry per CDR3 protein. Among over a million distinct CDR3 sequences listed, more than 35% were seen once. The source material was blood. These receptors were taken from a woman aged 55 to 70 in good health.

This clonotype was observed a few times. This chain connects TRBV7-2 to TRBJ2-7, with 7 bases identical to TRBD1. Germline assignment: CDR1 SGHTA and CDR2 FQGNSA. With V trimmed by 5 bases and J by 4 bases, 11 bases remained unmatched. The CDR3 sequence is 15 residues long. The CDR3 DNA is TGTGCCAGCAGCCGTACCGGGACAGTACTTTACGAGCAGTACTTC. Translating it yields CASSRTGTVLYEQYF.

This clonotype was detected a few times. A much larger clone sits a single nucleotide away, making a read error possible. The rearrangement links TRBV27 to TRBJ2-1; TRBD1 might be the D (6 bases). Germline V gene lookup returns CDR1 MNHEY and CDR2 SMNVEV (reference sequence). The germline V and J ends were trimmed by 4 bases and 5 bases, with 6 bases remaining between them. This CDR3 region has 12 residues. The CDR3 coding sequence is TGTGCCAGCAGTTCAGGGGACAATGAGCAGTTCTTC. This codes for CASSSGDNEQFF.

Written as DNA, the CDR3 is TGCAGTGCTAGCGGCCTGGTGGCGGGCAATCAGCCCCAGCATTTT. It specifies CSASGLVAGNQPQHF. The J gene is TRBJ1-5, the V gene TRBV20-1; no definite D call. V lost 3 bases and J 2 bases, leaving 14 bases between the germline ends. The germline V gene has CDR1 DFQATT and CDR2 SNEGSKA (reference sequence). The CDR3 covers 15 residues.

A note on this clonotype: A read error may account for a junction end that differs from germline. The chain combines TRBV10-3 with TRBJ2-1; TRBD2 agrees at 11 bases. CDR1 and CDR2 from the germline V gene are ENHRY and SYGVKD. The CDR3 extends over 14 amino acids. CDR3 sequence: CAIRTSGPYNEQFF. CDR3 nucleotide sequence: TGCGCCATCAGGACTAGCGGGCCATACAATGAGCAGTTCTTC.

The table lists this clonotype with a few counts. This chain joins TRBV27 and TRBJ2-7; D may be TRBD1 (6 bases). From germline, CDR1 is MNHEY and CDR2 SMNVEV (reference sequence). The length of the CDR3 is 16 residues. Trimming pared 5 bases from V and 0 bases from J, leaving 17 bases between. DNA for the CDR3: TGTGCCAGCAGTACGTGGACAGCCGATAGCTCCTACGAGCAGTACTTC. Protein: CASSTWTADSSYEQYF.

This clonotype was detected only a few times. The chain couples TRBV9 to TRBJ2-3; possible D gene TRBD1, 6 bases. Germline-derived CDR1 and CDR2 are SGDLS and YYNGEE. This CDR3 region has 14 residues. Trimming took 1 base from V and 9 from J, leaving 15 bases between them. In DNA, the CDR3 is TGTGCCAGCAGCGTACTCAGTCTGCAGGGGACGCAGTATTTT. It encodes CASSVLSLQGTQYF.

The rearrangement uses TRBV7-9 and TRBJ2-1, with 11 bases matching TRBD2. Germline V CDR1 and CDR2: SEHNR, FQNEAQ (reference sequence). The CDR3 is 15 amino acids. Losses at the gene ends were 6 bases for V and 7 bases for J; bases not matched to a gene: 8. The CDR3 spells CASRVIAGGPNEQFF. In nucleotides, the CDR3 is TGTGCCAGCAGGGTGATAGCGGGAGGGCCGAATGAGCAGTTCTTC.

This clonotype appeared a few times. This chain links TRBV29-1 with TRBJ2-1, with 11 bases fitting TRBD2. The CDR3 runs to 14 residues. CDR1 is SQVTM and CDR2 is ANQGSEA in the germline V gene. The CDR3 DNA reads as TGCGCGGCCCCACTAGCGGGAGTCTCGTATGAGCAGTTCTTC. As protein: CAAPLAGVSYEQFF.

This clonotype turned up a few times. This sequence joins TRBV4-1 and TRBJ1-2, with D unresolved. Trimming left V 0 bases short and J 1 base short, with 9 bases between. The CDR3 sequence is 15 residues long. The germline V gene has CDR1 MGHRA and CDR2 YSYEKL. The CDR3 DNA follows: TGCGCCAGCAGCCAAGATCTCACTCTTAACTATGGCTACACCTTC. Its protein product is CASSQDLTLNYGYTF.

CDR3 loop: CASSRKYMNTEAFF. The CDR3 DNA reads as TGTGCCAGCAGCCGAAAATATATGAACACTGAAGCTTTCTTT. V and J are TRBV14 and TRBJ1-1; the D is unclear. Trimming left V 4 bases short and J 0 bases short, with 9 bases between. The CDR3 sequence is 14 residues long. CDR1 is SGHDN, CDR2 FVKESK, per germline.

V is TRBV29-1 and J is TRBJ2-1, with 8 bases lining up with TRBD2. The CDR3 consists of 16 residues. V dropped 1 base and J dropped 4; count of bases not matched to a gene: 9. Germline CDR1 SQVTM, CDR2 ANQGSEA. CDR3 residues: CSVEAPGRANYNEQFF. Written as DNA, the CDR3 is TGCAGCGTTGAAGCACCCGGGAGGGCGAATTACAATGAGCAGTTCTTC.

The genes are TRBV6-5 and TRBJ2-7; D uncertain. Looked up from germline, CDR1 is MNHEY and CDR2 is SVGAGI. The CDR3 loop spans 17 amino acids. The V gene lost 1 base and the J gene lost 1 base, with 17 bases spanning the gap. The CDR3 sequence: CASSYFSLGLGSYEQYF. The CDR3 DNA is TGTGCCAGCAGTTACTTTAGTTTGGGCCTGGGGTCCTACGAGCAGTACTTC.

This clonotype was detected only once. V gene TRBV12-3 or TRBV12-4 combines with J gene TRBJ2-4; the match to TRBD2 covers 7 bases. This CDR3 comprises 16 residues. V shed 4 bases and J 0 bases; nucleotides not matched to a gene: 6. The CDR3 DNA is TGTGCCAGCAGTTCGTTAGCGGGCCTAGCCAAAAACATTCAGTACTTC. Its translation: CASSSLAGLAKNIQYF.

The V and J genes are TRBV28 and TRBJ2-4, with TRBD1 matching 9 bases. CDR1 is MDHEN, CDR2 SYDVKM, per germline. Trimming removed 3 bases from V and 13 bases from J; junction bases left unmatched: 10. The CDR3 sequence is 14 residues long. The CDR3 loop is CASSFPGQGREQYF. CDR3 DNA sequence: TGTGCCAGCAGTTTCCCGGGACAGGGAAGAGAGCAGTACTTC. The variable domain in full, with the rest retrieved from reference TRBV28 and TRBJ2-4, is DVKVTQSSRYLVKRTGEKVFLECVQDMDHENMFWYRQDPGLGLRLIYFSYDVKMKEKGDIPEGYSVSREKKERFSLILESASTNQTSMYLCASSFPGQGREQYFGAGTRLSVL.

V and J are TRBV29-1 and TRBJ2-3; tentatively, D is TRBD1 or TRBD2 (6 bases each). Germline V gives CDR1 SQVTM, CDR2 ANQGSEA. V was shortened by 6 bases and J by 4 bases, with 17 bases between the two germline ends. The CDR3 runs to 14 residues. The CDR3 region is CSVRWGARADTQYF. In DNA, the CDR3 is TGCAGCGTGCGATGGGGGGCTAGGGCAGATACGCAGTATTTT.

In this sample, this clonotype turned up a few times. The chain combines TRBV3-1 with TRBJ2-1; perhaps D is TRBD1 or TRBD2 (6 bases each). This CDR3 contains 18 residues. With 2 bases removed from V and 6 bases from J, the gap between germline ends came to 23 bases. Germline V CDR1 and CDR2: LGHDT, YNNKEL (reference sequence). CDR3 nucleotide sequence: TGTGCCAGCAGCCAATCAATGATCCCGACTAGGGGGTTCAATGAGCAGTTCTTC. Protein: CASSQSMIPTRGFNEQFF.

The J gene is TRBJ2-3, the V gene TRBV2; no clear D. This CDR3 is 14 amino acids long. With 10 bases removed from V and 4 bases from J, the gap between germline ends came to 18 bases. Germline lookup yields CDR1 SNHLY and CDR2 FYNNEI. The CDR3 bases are TGTGCCAACCGTATTTTTCCAGAGGCAGATACGCAGTATTTT. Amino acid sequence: CANRIFPEADTQYF.

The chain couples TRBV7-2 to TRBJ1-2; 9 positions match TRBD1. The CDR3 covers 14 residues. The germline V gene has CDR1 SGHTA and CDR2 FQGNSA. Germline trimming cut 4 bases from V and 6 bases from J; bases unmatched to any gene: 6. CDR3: CASSSTGGHNGYTF. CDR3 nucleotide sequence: TGTGCCAGCAGCTCCACAGGGGGCCACAATGGCTACACCTTC.

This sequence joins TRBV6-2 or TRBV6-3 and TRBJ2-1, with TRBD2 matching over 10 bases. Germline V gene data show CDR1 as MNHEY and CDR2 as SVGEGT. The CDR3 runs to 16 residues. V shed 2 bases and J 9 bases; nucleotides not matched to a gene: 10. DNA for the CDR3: TGTGCCAGCAGTTACGAGTCTAGCGGGAGAGGCGCTGAGCAGTTCTTC. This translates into CASSYESSGRGAEQFF.

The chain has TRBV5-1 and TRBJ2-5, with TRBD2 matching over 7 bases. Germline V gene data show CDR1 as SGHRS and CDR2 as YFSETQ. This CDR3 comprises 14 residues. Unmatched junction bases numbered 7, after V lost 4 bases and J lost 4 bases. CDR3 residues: CASSRSGLGETQYF. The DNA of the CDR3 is TGCGCCAGCAGCCGCTCCGGACTAGGAGAGACCCAGTACTTC.

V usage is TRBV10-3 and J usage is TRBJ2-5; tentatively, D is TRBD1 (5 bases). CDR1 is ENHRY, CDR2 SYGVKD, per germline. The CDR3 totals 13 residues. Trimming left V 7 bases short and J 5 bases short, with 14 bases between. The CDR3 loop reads CAIKKTETETQYF. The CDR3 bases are TGTGCCATCAAAAAGACAGAGACGGAGACCCAGTACTTC.

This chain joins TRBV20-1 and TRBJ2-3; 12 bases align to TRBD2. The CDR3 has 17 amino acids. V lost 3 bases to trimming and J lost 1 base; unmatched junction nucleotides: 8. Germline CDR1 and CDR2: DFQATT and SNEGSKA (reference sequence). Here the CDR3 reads CSASTSGRTSGTDTQYF. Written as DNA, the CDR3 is TGCAGTGCTAGTACTAGCGGGAGGACGAGTGGCACAGATACGCAGTATTTT.

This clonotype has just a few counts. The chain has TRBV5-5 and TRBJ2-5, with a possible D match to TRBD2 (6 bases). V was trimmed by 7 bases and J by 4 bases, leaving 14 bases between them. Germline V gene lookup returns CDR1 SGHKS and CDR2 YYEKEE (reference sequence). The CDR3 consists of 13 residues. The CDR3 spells CASALEGRETQYF. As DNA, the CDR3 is TGTGCCAGCGCCCTGGAGGGGCGAGAGACCCAGTACTTC.

CDR3 nucleotides: TGTGCCAGCAGTTTGGAGGGGCGTTCTGTCGGTGGCTACACCTTC. It is translated as CASSLEGRSVGGYTF. The genes are TRBV27 and TRBJ1-2; D perhaps matches TRBD1 (5 bases). Per the germline V gene, CDR1 is MNHEY and CDR2 is SMNVEV (reference sequence). V lost 3 bases and J 7 bases, leaving 18 bases between the germline ends. This CDR3 spans 15 amino acids.

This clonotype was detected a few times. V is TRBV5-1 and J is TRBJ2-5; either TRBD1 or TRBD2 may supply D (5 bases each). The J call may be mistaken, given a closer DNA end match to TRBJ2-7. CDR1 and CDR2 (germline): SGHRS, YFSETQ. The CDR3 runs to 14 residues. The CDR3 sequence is CASSHRDGTYEQYF. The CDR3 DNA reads TGCGCCAGCAGCCACCGGGACGGGACCTACGAGCAGTACTTC.

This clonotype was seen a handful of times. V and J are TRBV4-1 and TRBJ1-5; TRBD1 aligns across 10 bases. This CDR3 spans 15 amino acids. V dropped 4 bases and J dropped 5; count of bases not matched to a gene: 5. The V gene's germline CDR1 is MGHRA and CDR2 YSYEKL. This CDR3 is CASSRRTGGDQPQHF. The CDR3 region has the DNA TGCGCCAGCAGCCGCCGGACAGGGGGAGATCAGCCCCAGCATTTT.

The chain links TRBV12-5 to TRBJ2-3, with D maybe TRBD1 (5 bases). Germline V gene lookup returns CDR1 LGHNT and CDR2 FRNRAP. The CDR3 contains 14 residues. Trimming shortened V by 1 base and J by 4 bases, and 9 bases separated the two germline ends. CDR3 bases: TGTGCTAGTGGTTTGGCGACAGATGCAGATACGCAGTATTTT. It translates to CASGLATDADTQYF.